This T cell receptor (beta chain) was sequenced in a study of T cell responses to AZD1222 COVID-19 vaccine. Study context: Timing groups of about 4 and about 12 weeks for second doses were pooled.

Of note for this clone: What it binds is not known.

Study-level results: Donors were largely white British and mainly female; clonal diversity was possibly underestimated.

The method was immunoSEQ multiplex PCR; TCRdb's version includes in-frame clones alone and lacks a portion of them. This sample has tens of thousands of clones, with 78% found just once. The CDR3 runs 11 residues. Germline loops: CDR1 LNHDA, CDR2 SQIVND (reference sequence). V lost 9 bases and J lost 8, with 11 bases in between. The chain has TRBV19 and TRBJ2-4; D is possibly TRBD1 (6 bases). The TCR sequence derives from an adult in good health. Sample: peripheral blood, taken on day 0 of AZD1222 vaccination. The DNA for the CDR3 is TGTGCCAGCTCCTCAGGGGACATTCAGTACTTC. It yields the protein CASSSGDIQYF.